This entry concerns a single TCR beta chain. The antigen is not known. Semi-nested PCR with Nested Universal Primer A followed constant-region reverse priming of full-length variable regions. TCRdb reprocessed the 5' RACE reads with MiXCR, giving one entry per CDR3 protein. The table has under 60,000 distinct CDR3 sequences, roughly 30% seen once. Naive CD4+ T cells were purified with Tregs depleted by CD25. Notes on the study in general: Larger-cohort validation covered only one TCR beta V-J rearrangement. Tumor Tregs overlapped most with tumor, then blood, naive CD4+ cells.

This CDR3 comprises 15 residues. V was shortened by 5 bases and J by 4 bases, with 18 bases between the two germline ends. Germline-derived CDR1 and CDR2 are LGHDT and YNNKEL (reference sequence). The specimen was naive CD4+ T cells sorted from blood. The sample's subset: naive CD4+ T cells, CD4+CD45RA+CD25-. V gene TRBV3-1 combines with J gene TRBJ2-7; perhaps TRBD1 as D (5 bases). This TCR was recovered from a female donor with breast cancer. For the CDR3, the DNA is TGTGCCAGCAGCTACGAAATGGGGCAGGGTTACGAGCAGTACTTC. This sequence encodes CASSYEMGQGYEQYF.